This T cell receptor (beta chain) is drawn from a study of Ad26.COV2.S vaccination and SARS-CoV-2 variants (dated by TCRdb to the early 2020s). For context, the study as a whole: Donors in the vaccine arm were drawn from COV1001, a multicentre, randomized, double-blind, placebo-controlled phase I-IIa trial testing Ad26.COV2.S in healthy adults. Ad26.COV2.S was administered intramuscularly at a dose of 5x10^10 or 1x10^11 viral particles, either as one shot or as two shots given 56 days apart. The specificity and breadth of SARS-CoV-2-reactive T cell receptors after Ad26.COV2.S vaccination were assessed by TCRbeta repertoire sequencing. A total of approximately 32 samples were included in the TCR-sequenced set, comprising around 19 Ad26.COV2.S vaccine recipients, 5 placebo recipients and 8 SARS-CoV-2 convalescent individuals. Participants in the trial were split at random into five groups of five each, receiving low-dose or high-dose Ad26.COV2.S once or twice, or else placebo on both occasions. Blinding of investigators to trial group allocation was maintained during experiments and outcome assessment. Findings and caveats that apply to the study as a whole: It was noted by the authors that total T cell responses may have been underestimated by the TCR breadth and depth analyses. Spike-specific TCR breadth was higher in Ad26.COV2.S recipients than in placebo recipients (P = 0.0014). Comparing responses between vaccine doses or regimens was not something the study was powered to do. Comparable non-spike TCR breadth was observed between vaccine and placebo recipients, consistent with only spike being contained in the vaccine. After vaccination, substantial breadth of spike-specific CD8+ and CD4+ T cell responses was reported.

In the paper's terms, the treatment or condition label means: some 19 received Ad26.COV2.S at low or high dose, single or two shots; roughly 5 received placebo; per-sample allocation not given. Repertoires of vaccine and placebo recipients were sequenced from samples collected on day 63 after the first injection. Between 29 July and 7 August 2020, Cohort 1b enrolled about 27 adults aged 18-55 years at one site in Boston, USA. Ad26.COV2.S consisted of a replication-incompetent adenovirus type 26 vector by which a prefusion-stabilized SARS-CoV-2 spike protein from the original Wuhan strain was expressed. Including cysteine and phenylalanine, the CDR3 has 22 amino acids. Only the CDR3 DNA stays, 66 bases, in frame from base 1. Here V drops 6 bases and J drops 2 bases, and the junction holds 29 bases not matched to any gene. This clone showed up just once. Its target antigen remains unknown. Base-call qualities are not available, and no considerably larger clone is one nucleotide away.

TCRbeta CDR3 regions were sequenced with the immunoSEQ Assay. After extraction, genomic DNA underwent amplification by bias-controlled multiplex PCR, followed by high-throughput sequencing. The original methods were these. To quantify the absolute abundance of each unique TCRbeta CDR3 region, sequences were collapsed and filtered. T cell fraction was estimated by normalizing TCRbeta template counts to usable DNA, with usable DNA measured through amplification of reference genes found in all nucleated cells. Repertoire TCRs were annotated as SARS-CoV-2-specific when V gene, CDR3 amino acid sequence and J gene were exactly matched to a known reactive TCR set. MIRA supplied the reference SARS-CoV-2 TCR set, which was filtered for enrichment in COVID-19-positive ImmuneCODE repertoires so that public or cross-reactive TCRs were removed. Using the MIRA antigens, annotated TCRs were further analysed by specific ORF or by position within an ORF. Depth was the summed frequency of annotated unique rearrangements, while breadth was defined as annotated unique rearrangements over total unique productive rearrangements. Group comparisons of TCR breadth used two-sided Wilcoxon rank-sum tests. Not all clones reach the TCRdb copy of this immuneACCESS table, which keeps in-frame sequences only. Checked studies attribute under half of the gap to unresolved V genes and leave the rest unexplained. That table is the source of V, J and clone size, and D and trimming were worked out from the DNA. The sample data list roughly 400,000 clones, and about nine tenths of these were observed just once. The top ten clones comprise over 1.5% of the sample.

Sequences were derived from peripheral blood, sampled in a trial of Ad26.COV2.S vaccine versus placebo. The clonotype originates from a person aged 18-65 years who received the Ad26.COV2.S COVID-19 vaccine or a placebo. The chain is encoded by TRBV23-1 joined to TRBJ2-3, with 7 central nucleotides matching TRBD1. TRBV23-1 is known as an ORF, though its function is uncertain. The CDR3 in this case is CASSRGTPGQTCEGESTDTQYF. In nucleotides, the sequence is TGCGCCAGCAGCCGGGGTACCCCGGGACAGACATGTGAGGGAGAATCCACAGATACGCAGTATTTT.